This T cell receptor (beta chain) was sequenced in a study of CD8 T cells in ankylosing spondylitis. Points from the study as a whole: Past research had described some motif variants in reactive arthritis synovial fluid and blood. In ankylosing spondylitis patients, matched synovial fluid reportedly showed significant enrichment of disease-linked clones. Ankylosing spondylitis blood seemed to carry a telltale TCR beta motif made of about 8 highly homologous variants.

This CDR3 is 15 amino acids long. J gave up 5 bases and V 4 bases, and 5 bases lay outside the gene matches. CDR1 is SEHNR, CDR2 FQNEAQ, per germline (reference sequence). Notes on this clonotype: The antigen remains unidentified.

Quantitative 5'-RACE was performed with molecular barcodes, and it yielded the TCR beta libraries. TCRdb re-derived calls from the 5' RACE reads in MiXCR, one entry per CDR3 protein. The profile shows a few hundred thousand distinct CDR3 sequences, about a sixth of them singletons. The receptor was isolated from a male donor with ankylosing spondylitis. Sequences were obtained from blood, either unsorted or a sorted T cell fraction (not recorded which). This chain links TRBV7-9 with TRBJ2-2; TRBD1 agrees at 9 bases. The CDR3, as DNA: TGTGCCAGCAGCTCGGGACAGGGCCGGACCGGGGAGCTGTTTTTT. Encoded protein: CASSSGQGRTGELFF. Full variable domain (rest looked up from reference TRBV7-9 and TRBJ2-2): DTGVSQNPRHKITKRGQNVTFRCDPISEHNRLYWYRQTLGQGPEFLTYFQNEAQLEKSRLLSDRFSAERPKGSFSTLEIQRTEQGDSAMYLCASSSGQGRTGELFFGEGSRLTVL.